Listed below are T cell receptor beta chains from one sample, sequenced in a study of early T cells in non-severe SARS-CoV-2 infection. TCRdb re-called the 5' RACE reads with MiXCR, one entry per CDR3 protein. The repertoire holds tens of thousands of distinct CDR3 sequences, 16% seen once, with approximately 5.1% in the top ten. The specimen comprised whole blood, sampled at baseline. These receptors all stem from an adult who was a healthcare worker with PCR-confirmed SARS-CoV-2 infection or an uninfected control (not recorded which). The CDR3 runs from the conserved cysteine through the conserved F or W. D genes are given only for firm matches. Size is stated for part of the rows, as once, few or many counts, or as a class when the clone is expanded.

J gene: TRBJ1-5; clone size: NA; V gene: TRBV6-2/TRBV6-3; D gene: NA; CDR3 DNA: TGTGCCAGCAGTTATCGGGGCAGCCAACTAAGTTATAGCAATCAGCCCCAGCATTTT; CDR3 protein: CASSYRGSQLSYSNQPQHF
J gene: TRBJ1-2; clone size: few; V gene: TRBV11-2; D gene: NA; CDR3 DNA: TGTGCCAGCAGCTTAGGGGCATACTATGGCTACACCTTC; CDR3 protein: CASSLGAYYGYTF
J gene: TRBJ2-5; clone size: few; V gene: TRBV29-1; D gene: TRBD2; CDR3 DNA: TGCAGCGCGCTTCCACTAGCGGCGGCAGAGACCCAGTACTTC; CDR3 protein: CSALPLAAAETQYF
J gene: TRBJ2-5; clone size: NA; V gene: TRBV5-4; D gene: TRBD2; CDR3 DNA: TGTGCCAGCAGCCCCGGACTAGCTGAAGAGACCCAGTACTTC; CDR3 protein: CASSPGLAEETQYF
J gene: TRBJ1-2; clone size: NA; V gene: TRBV4-1; D gene: NA; CDR3 DNA: TGCGCCAGCGGGGAAGGTGGCTACACCTTC; CDR3 protein: CASGEGGYTF
J gene: TRBJ1-2; clone size: many; V gene: TRBV5-6; D gene: NA; CDR3 DNA: TGTGCCAGCAGCCGGCCCCAAGGGGACTATGGCTACACCTTC; CDR3 protein: CASSRPQGDYGYTF
J gene: TRBJ2-3; clone size: few; V gene: TRBV20-1; D gene: NA; CDR3 DNA: TGCAGTGCTAAAGTGACTCGTCGCACAGATACGCAGTATTTT; CDR3 protein: CSAKVTRRTDTQYF
J gene: TRBJ1-2; clone size: few; V gene: TRBV3-1; D gene: TRBD1; CDR3 DNA: TGTGCCAGCAGCCGACAGGGAAACTATGGCTACACCTTC; CDR3 protein: CASSRQGNYGYTF
J gene: TRBJ2-2; clone size: few; V gene: TRBV28; D gene: NA; CDR3 DNA: TGTGCCAGCAGTTCAGGGGCCCTTAACACCGGGGAGCTGTTTTTT; CDR3 protein: CASSSGALNTGELFF
J gene: TRBJ1-4; clone size: few; V gene: TRBV19; D gene: NA; CDR3 DNA: TGTGCCAGTACCGTGGGGGAGAGATCAGAAAAACTGTTTTTT; CDR3 protein: CASTVGERSEKLFF
J gene: TRBJ1-2; clone size: NA; V gene: TRBV3-1; D gene: NA; CDR3 DNA: TGTGCCAGCAGCCAGGGATATGGCTACACCTTC; CDR3 protein: CASSQGYGYTF
J gene: TRBJ2-7; clone size: NA; V gene: TRBV5-6; D gene: NA; CDR3 DNA: TGTGCCAGCAGCTCTCTAGATCCTACGAGTCAGTACTTC; CDR3 protein: CASSSLDPTSQYF
J gene: TRBJ2-7; clone size: NA; V gene: TRBV7-9; D gene: NA; CDR3 DNA: TGTGCCAGCAGCCCCTGGCAGAGCTCCTACGAGCAGTACTTC; CDR3 protein: CASSPWQSSYEQYF
J gene: TRBJ2-7; clone size: few; V gene: TRBV11-2; D gene: NA; CDR3 DNA: TGTGCCAGTGCAGCCTCTCTTTTTGTGGAGCAGTACTTC; CDR3 protein: CASAASLFVEQYF
J gene: TRBJ2-7; clone size: NA; V gene: TRBV4-1; D gene: NA; CDR3 DNA: TGCGCCAGCAGCCACCCCGGACAGCAAATCTACGAGCAGTACTTC; CDR3 protein: CASSHPGQQIYEQYF
J gene: TRBJ1-5; clone size: NA; V gene: TRBV3-1; D gene: NA; CDR3 DNA: TGTGCCAGCAGCCAAGCTCGGGGGGCGGGGCCCCAGCATTTT; CDR3 protein: CASSQARGAGPQHF
J gene: TRBJ2-7; clone size: NA; V gene: TRBV20-1; D gene: NA; CDR3 DNA: TGCAGTGCTAGAGATCCAGGGGCAAACTCCTACGAGCAGTACTTC; CDR3 protein: CSARDPGANSYEQYF
J gene: TRBJ1-5; clone size: NA; V gene: TRBV30; D gene: NA; CDR3 DNA: TGTGCCTGGAGTGTGGGGGTAGCCGGGCAGCCCCAGCATTTT; CDR3 protein: CAWSVGVAGQPQHF
J gene: TRBJ2-7; clone size: many; V gene: TRBV30; D gene: NA; CDR3 DNA: TGTGCCTGGAAAGGACAGAACTACGAGCAGTACTTC; CDR3 protein: CAWKGQNYEQYF
J gene: TRBJ2-3; clone size: NA; V gene: TRBV4-1; D gene: TRBD2; CDR3 DNA: TGCGCCAGCAGTGACCCTCGAGCGGGGGGGGCAGATACGCAGTATTTT; CDR3 protein: CASSDPRAGGADTQYF
J gene: TRBJ1-1; clone size: few; V gene: TRBV2; D gene: TRBD1; CDR3 DNA: TGTGCCAGCCGGGACAGGGGCACTGAAGCTTTCTTT; CDR3 protein: CASRDRGTEAFF
J gene: TRBJ2-3; clone size: few; V gene: TRBV4-1; D gene: TRBD2; CDR3 DNA: TGCGCCAGCAGCGAAATTAGCGGGGCGGCGAGAGGCGATACGCAGTATTTT; CDR3 protein: CASSEISGAARGDTQYF
J gene: TRBJ2-7; clone size: NA; V gene: TRBV27; D gene: NA; CDR3 DNA: TGTGCCAGCAGTCGACGGGGATGGTACGAGCAGTACTTC; CDR3 protein: CASSRRGWYEQYF
J gene: TRBJ2-3; clone size: many; V gene: TRBV20-1; D gene: NA; CDR3 DNA: TGCAGTGCTCGATTGACAGATACGCAGTATTTT; CDR3 protein: CSARLTDTQYF
J gene: TRBJ2-1; clone size: few; V gene: TRBV7-9; D gene: NA; CDR3 DNA: TGTGCCAGCAGCGGGTCCACCTACAATGAGCAGTTCTTC; CDR3 protein: CASSGSTYNEQFF
J gene: TRBJ1-2; clone size: NA; V gene: TRBV10-2; D gene: NA; CDR3 DNA: TGCGCCAGCAGTGCAGGGATTTGGGGCTACACCTTC; CDR3 protein: CASSAGIWGYTF
J gene: TRBJ2-3; clone size: NA; V gene: TRBV20-1; D gene: NA; CDR3 DNA: TGCAGTGCCAACCATGTCCTTTTGGGCGCAGATACGCAGTATTTT; CDR3 protein: CSANHVLLGADTQYF
J gene: TRBJ2-7; clone size: many; V gene: TRBV13; D gene: NA; CDR3 DNA: TGTGCCAGCAGCCTACGACCAAACCCAGCTGGGTACGAGCAGTACTTC; CDR3 protein: CASSLRPNPAGYEQYF
J gene: TRBJ1-1; clone size: NA; V gene: TRBV11-2; D gene: NA; CDR3 DNA: TGTGCCAGCAGCTTAGGGCCCACTGAAGCTTTCTTT; CDR3 protein: CASSLGPTEAFF
J gene: TRBJ1-2; clone size: NA; V gene: TRBV9; D gene: TRBD1; CDR3 DNA: TGTGCCAGCAGCGCGGGACAGGGTGATGGCTACACCTTC; CDR3 protein: CASSAGQGDGYTF
J gene: TRBJ2-2; clone size: NA; V gene: TRBV6-2/TRBV6-3; D gene: NA; CDR3 DNA: TGTGCCAGCAGTTTAGGGGCCTGGACGGCCAACACCGGGGAGCTGTTTTTT; CDR3 protein: CASSLGAWTANTGELFF
J gene: TRBJ2-7; clone size: few; V gene: TRBV7-2; D gene: NA; CDR3 DNA: TGTGCCAGCACTTCTCGGGCCTACGAGCAGTACTTC; CDR3 protein: CASTSRAYEQYF
J gene: TRBJ2-7; clone size: many; V gene: TRBV2; D gene: NA; CDR3 DNA: TGTGCCAGCAGTGAAGGTAACACTTACGAGCAGTACTTC; CDR3 protein: CASSEGNTYEQYF
J gene: TRBJ2-5; clone size: NA; V gene: TRBV14; D gene: NA; CDR3 DNA: TGTGCCAGCAGCCAAGATTATCAGGGTCGGGAGACCCAGTACTTC; CDR3 protein: CASSQDYQGRETQYF
J gene: TRBJ2-4; clone size: many; V gene: TRBV19; D gene: NA; CDR3 DNA: TGTGCCAGTAGTATAGATCTTAAGCGGGTGAACATTCAGTACTTC; CDR3 protein: CASSIDLKRVNIQYF
J gene: TRBJ2-3; clone size: NA; V gene: TRBV12-3/TRBV12-4; D gene: NA; CDR3 DNA: TGTGCCAGCAGTGACAGGACCGCGGTAGATACGCAGTATTTT; CDR3 protein: CASSDRTAVDTQYF
J gene: TRBJ1-2; clone size: many; V gene: TRBV25-1; D gene: NA; CDR3 DNA: TGTGCCAGCAGGGCCCACAGGGCCTATGGCTACACCTTC; CDR3 protein: CASRAHRAYGYTF
J gene: TRBJ2-4; clone size: NA; V gene: TRBV12-3/TRBV12-4; D gene: NA; CDR3 DNA: TGTGCCAGCGCGCTGGCGCTTTACGAGACTGGGGCCAAAGACATTCAGTACTTC; CDR3 protein: CASALALYETGAKDIQYF
J gene: TRBJ2-5; clone size: few; V gene: TRBV20-1; D gene: NA; CDR3 DNA: TGCAGTGCTAATCCGCCGAGCCCGGGGGAGACCCAGTACTTC; CDR3 protein: CSANPPSPGETQYF
J gene: TRBJ2-1; clone size: NA; V gene: TRBV29-1; D gene: TRBD2; CDR3 DNA: TGCAGCGTTGGCAGACTAGCGGGAGGCAATGAGCAGTTCTTC; CDR3 protein: CSVGRLAGGNEQFF
J gene: TRBJ2-7; clone size: NA; V gene: TRBV20-1; D gene: TRBD2; CDR3 DNA: TGCAGCCCTGTAGCGGGGTTGTCCTACGAGCAGTACTTC; CDR3 protein: CSPVAGLSYEQYF
J gene: TRBJ2-1; clone size: few; V gene: TRBV20-1; D gene: TRBD2; CDR3 DNA: TGCAGTGCTAGAGTAACTAGCGGCCAATATTACAATGAGCAGTTCTTC; CDR3 protein: CSARVTSGQYYNEQFF
J gene: TRBJ2-3; clone size: many; V gene: TRBV6-4; D gene: TRBD2; CDR3 DNA: TGTGCCAGCAGTGACTCGACTAGCGGGAGCACAGATACGCAGTATTTT; CDR3 protein: CASSDSTSGSTDTQYF
J gene: TRBJ2-7; clone size: many; V gene: TRBV18; D gene: TRBD2; CDR3 DNA: TGTGCCAGCTCCCGAGGAGGAGCGGGAGGGTTGAGCTACGAGCAGTACTTC; CDR3 protein: CASSRGGAGGLSYEQYF
J gene: TRBJ1-1; clone size: NA; V gene: TRBV28; D gene: TRBD1; CDR3 DNA: TGTGCCAGCAGCACGGGACAGGGCTTTGAGGCTTTCTTT; CDR3 protein: CASSTGQGFEAFF
J gene: TRBJ2-2; clone size: few; V gene: TRBV19; D gene: TRBD2; CDR3 DNA: TGTGCCAGTAGTATATTTGGATTCGGGACTAGCGGGAGTCGCAAGAGCGGGGAGCTGTTTTTT; CDR3 protein: CASSIFGFGTSGSRKSGELFF
J gene: TRBJ2-5; clone size: few; V gene: TRBV28; D gene: TRBD1; CDR3 DNA: TGTGCCACCAAGACAGGGCCGCAAGAGACCCAGTACTTC; CDR3 protein: CATKTGPQETQYF
J gene: TRBJ2-3; clone size: NA; V gene: TRBV6-6; D gene: TRBD1; CDR3 DNA: TGTGCCAGCAGTTCAGGGGGCTACACAAGCACAGATACGCAGTATTTT; CDR3 protein: CASSSGGYTSTDTQYF
J gene: TRBJ1-2; clone size: NA; V gene: TRBV7-3; D gene: NA; CDR3 DNA: TGTGCCAGCAGCCCATCAGGGGCTTATGGCTACACCTTC; CDR3 protein: CASSPSGAYGYTF
J gene: TRBJ2-7; clone size: NA; V gene: TRBV15; D gene: NA; CDR3 DNA: TGTGCCACCAGCCTGGGACTCTGGGACGAGCAGTACTTC; CDR3 protein: CATSLGLWDEQYF
J gene: TRBJ1-3; clone size: many; V gene: TRBV2; D gene: TRBD1; CDR3 DNA: TGTGCCAGCACCCAGGGGGCCAACTCTGGAAACACCATATATTTT; CDR3 protein: CASTQGANSGNTIYF
J gene: TRBJ2-3; clone size: few; V gene: TRBV11-2; D gene: NA; CDR3 DNA: TGTGCCAGCAGCCCACGAAGGCGGGGCGTAGTACACACAGATACGCAGTATTTT; CDR3 protein: CASSPRRRGVVHTDTQYF
J gene: TRBJ2-7; clone size: NA; V gene: TRBV20-1; D gene: TRBD2; CDR3 DNA: TGCAGAACAAAGCGGGGTCGCGACGAGCAGTACTTC; CDR3 protein: CRTKRGRDEQYF